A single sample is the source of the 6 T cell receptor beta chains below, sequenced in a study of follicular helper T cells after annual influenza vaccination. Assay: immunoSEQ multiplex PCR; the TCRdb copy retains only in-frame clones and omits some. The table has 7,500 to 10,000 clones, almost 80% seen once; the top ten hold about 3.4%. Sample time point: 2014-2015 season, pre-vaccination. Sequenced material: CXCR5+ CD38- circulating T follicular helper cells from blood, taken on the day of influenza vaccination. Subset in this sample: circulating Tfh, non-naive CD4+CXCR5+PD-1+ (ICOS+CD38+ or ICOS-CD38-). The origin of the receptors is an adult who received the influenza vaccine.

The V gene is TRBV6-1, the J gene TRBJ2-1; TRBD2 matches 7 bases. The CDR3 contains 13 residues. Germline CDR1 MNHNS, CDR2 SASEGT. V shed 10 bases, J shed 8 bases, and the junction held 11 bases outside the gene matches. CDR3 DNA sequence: TGTGCCACCGGGGGGACGGGGTACGATGAGCAGTTCTTC. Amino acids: CATGGTGYDEQFF.

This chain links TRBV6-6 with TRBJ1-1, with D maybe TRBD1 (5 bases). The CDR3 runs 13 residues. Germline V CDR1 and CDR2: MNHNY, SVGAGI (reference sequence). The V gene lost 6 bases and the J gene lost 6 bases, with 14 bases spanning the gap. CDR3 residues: CASRQGWGSEAFF. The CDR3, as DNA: TGTGCCAGCAGACAAGGGTGGGGCTCTGAAGCTTTCTTT.

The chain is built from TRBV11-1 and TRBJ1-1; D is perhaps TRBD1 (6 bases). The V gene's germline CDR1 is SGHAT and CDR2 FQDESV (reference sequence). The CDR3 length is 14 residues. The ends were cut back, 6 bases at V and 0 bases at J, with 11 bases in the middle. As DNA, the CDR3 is TGTGCCAGCAGTCACAGGGTTTTGAACACTGAAGCTTTCTTT. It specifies CASSHRVLNTEAFF.

The CDR3 sequence: CASMGRGALSNQPQHF. The CDR3 DNA reads TGTGCCAGTATGGGCAGGGGGGCCCTTAGCAATCAGCCCCAGCATTTT. The genes are TRBV19 and TRBJ1-5; 7 bases match TRBD1. The CDR3 runs 16 residues. V was pared by 7 bases and J by 0 bases, with 9 bases of the junction left unmatched. Germline V gives CDR1 LNHDA, CDR2 SQIVND (reference sequence). The full variable domain, completed using reference TRBV19 and TRBJ1-5, is DGGITQSPKYLFRKEGQNVTLSCEQNLNHDAMYWYRQDPGQGLRLIYYSQIVNDFQKGDIAEGYSVSREKKESFPLTVTSAQKNPTAFYLCASMGRGALSNQPQHFGDGTRLSIL.

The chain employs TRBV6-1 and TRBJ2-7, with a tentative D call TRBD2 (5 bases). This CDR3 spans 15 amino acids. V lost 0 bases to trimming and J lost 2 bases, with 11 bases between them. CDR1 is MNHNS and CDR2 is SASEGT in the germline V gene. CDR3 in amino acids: CASSEARTAAYEQYF. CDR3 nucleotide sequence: TGTGCCAGCAGTGAAGCCAGGACTGCCGCCTACGAGCAGTACTTC.

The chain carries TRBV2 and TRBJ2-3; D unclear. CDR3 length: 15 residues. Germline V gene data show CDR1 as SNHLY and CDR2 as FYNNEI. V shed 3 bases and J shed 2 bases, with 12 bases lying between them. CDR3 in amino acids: CASSDRRSSTDTQYF. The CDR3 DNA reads TGTGCCAGCAGTGACCGTCGGAGTTCCACAGATACGCAGTATTTT.